A selection of T cell receptor beta chains follows, all from one sample in a study of T cell responses to AZD1222 COVID-19 vaccine. Method: immunoSEQ multiplex PCR; TCRdb's copy keeps in-frame clones and lacks some. The top ten hold more than 15% of the sample, which has about 82,000 clones, about nine tenths seen once. The sequencing used peripheral blood, collected 28 days after the second AZD1222 dose. These receptors originate from an adult who received the AZD1222 COVID-19 vaccine. Each CDR3 is given with its conserved first and last residue. Fields, in order: D gene, J gene, V gene, clone size, CDR3 protein, CDR3 DNA. A D gene is named only where the DNA matches it firmly. Not all rows give a size; the values are once, few, many and, for expanded clones, a class.

d_call: .; j_call: TRBJ2-7; v_call: TRBV21-1; clone_size: .; cdr3_aa: CASNQTENYEQYF; cdr3_nt: TGTGCCAGCAACCAAACCGAGAACTACGAGCAGTACTTC
d_call: .; j_call: TRBJ1-4; v_call: TRBV6-5; clone_size: .; cdr3_aa: CASSPLDNEKLFF; cdr3_nt: TGTGCCAGCAGTCCGTTGGACAATGAAAAACTGTTTTTT
d_call: TRBD1; j_call: TRBJ2-1; v_call: TRBV5-1; clone_size: .; cdr3_aa: CASTTTGSNEQFF; cdr3_nt: TGCGCCAGTACCACGACAGGGTCTAATGAGCAGTTCTTC
d_call: .; j_call: TRBJ1-1; v_call: TRBV19; clone_size: .; cdr3_aa: CASRDGWTEAFF; cdr3_nt: TGTGCCTCCAGGGACGGGTGGACTGAAGCTTTCTTT
d_call: .; j_call: TRBJ2-7; v_call: TRBV2; clone_size: .; cdr3_aa: CASSEGYEQYF; cdr3_nt: TGTGCCAGCAGTGAAGGGTACGAGCAGTACTTC
d_call: .; j_call: TRBJ1-6; v_call: TRBV13; clone_size: .; cdr3_aa: CASSLGGIDSPLHF; cdr3_nt: TGTGCCAGCAGCTTGGGGGGGATCGATTCACCCCTCCACTTT
d_call: .; j_call: TRBJ2-3; v_call: TRBV6-5; clone_size: .; cdr3_aa: CASKASPGTDTQYF; cdr3_nt: TGTGCCAGCAAGGCTAGCCCAGGCACGGATACGCAGTATTTT
d_call: TRBD2; j_call: TRBJ2-3; v_call: TRBV7-3; clone_size: .; cdr3_aa: CASSALAGGRDTQYF; cdr3_nt: TGTGCCAGCAGCGCCTTAGCGGGGGGCAGGGATACGCAGTATTTT
d_call: .; j_call: TRBJ2-6; v_call: TRBV7-9; clone_size: .; cdr3_aa: CASSLWSRGSGANVLTF; cdr3_nt: TGTGCCAGCAGCTTATGGTCGAGAGGCTCTGGGGCCAACGTCCTGACTTTC
d_call: .; j_call: TRBJ2-5; v_call: TRBV7-9; clone_size: .; cdr3_aa: CASSIKETQYF; cdr3_nt: TGTGCCAGCAGCATAAAAGAGACCCAGTACTTC
d_call: TRBD1; j_call: TRBJ2-3; v_call: TRBV3-1/TRBV3-2; clone_size: once; cdr3_aa: CASSPRQGMTDTQYF; cdr3_nt: TGTGCCAGCAGCCCCCGACAGGGAATGACAGATACGCAGTATTTT
d_call: .; j_call: TRBJ2-7; v_call: TRBV6-5; clone_size: .; cdr3_aa: CASRKEFEQYF; cdr3_nt: TGTGCCAGCAGGAAGGAGTTCGAGCAGTACTTC
d_call: TRBD1; j_call: TRBJ2-1; v_call: TRBV6-1; clone_size: .; cdr3_aa: CASSDRDRGAGEQFF; cdr3_nt: TGTGCCAGCAGTGACCGGGACAGGGGCGCGGGTGAGCAGTTCTTC
d_call: TRBD1; j_call: TRBJ1-1; v_call: TRBV7-9; clone_size: .; cdr3_aa: CASRAATGIFTEAFF; cdr3_nt: TGTGCCAGCAGAGCCGCGACAGGGATCTTCACTGAAGCTTTCTTT
d_call: .; j_call: TRBJ1-5; v_call: TRBV19; clone_size: .; cdr3_aa: CASMGREQGTSNQPQHF; cdr3_nt: TGTGCCAGTATGGGTCGGGAACAGGGAACTAGCAATCAGCCCCAGCATTTT
d_call: .; j_call: TRBJ1-2; v_call: TRBV7-9; clone_size: .; cdr3_aa: CASSMGFRDTSPGYGYTF; cdr3_nt: TGTGCCAGCAGCATGGGTTTCCGGGACACCTCCCCGGGATATGGCTACACCTTC
d_call: .; j_call: TRBJ1-5; v_call: TRBV5-8; clone_size: .; cdr3_aa: CASSSTYRAHQPQHF; cdr3_nt: TGTGCCAGCAGCTCCACGTACAGGGCCCATCAGCCCCAGCATTTT
d_call: .; j_call: TRBJ1-4; v_call: TRBV18; clone_size: .; cdr3_aa: CASSGLRNEKLFF; cdr3_nt: TGTGCCAGCTCAGGCCTCCGTAATGAAAAACTGTTTTTT
d_call: .; j_call: TRBJ1-1; v_call: TRBV4-1; clone_size: .; cdr3_aa: CASSQESRAFF; cdr3_nt: TGCGCCAGCAGCCAAGAGTCGAGGGCTTTCTTT
d_call: TRBD2; j_call: TRBJ2-7; v_call: TRBV7-9; clone_size: .; cdr3_aa: CASSLSQRGSHEQYF; cdr3_nt: TGTGCCAGCAGCCTGTCGCAGCGGGGGTCTCACGAGCAGTACTTC
d_call: .; j_call: TRBJ2-2; v_call: TRBV11-2; clone_size: .; cdr3_aa: CASSLAHTGELFF; cdr3_nt: TGTGCCAGCAGCTTAGCCCACACCGGGGAGCTGTTTTTT
d_call: .; j_call: TRBJ1-2; v_call: TRBV3-1/TRBV3-2; clone_size: once; cdr3_aa: CASSQRYLQGTYGYTF; cdr3_nt: TGTGCCAGCAGCCAAAGGTACTTACAGGGTACCTATGGCTACACCTTC
d_call: TRBD1; j_call: TRBJ1-2; v_call: TRBV12-5; clone_size: .; cdr3_aa: CASGRDRGNDYGYTF; cdr3_nt: TGTGCTAGTGGCCGTGACAGGGGGAATGACTATGGCTACACCTTC
d_call: .; j_call: TRBJ2-7; v_call: TRBV7-9; clone_size: .; cdr3_aa: CASSLFQGASYEQYF; cdr3_nt: TGTGCCAGCAGCTTATTCCAGGGTGCTTCCTACGAGCAGTACTTC
d_call: .; j_call: TRBJ1-1; v_call: TRBV30; clone_size: .; cdr3_aa: CAWIVVNTEAFF; cdr3_nt: TGTGCCTGGATCGTGGTGAACACTGAAGCTTTCTTT
d_call: .; j_call: TRBJ1-2; v_call: TRBV2; clone_size: .; cdr3_aa: CASSQQSKSRDGYTF; cdr3_nt: TGTGCCAGCAGCCAGCAGAGCAAATCCAGGGATGGCTACACCTTC
d_call: .; j_call: TRBJ2-2; v_call: TRBV30; clone_size: .; cdr3_aa: CAWSVLENTGELFF; cdr3_nt: TGTGCCTGGAGTGTACTTGAAAACACCGGGGAGCTGTTTTTT
d_call: .; j_call: TRBJ1-5; v_call: TRBV27; clone_size: once; cdr3_aa: CASTEDSVLLVGNQPQHF; cdr3_nt: TGTGCCAGCACGGAGGACAGTGTACTTCTCGTGGGCAATCAGCCCCAGCATTTT
d_call: .; j_call: TRBJ1-1; v_call: TRBV30; clone_size: .; cdr3_aa: CAWSVLGNTEAFF; cdr3_nt: TGTGCCTGGAGTGTATTAGGGAACACTGAAGCTTTCTTT